This TCR beta chain was retrieved from a study of blood T cell repertoires in COVID-19. Study context: There were acute and convalescent COVID-19 samples, and they came from the United States, Italy and Spain. From T cells, B-cell-depleted T cells, or PBMCs came the material, which was cDNA or gDNA.

Original handling: Cell counts per sample came from amplifying reference gene primers. TCRdb keeps only in-frame clones here, not all; method: immunoSEQ multiplex PCR. From that table come the V and J calls and clone size; the DNA was used to work out D and trimming. The sample includes about 150,000 clones, 80% to 90% of them seen just once. With 4 bases removed from V and 4 bases from J, the gap between germline ends came to 12 bases. Germline V gene sequence: CDR1 SGHKS, CDR2 YYEKEE (reference sequence). This CDR3 spans 14 amino acids. The sequenced material came from peripheral blood. This TCR came from a woman aged 55-70 years with active COVID-19. The chain recombines TRBV5-5 with TRBJ1-3, with TRBD1 as a possible D gene (6 bases). CDR3 DNA: TGTGCCAGCAGCGATCAGGGGTTCGGAAACACCATATATTTT. Amino acids: CASSDQGFGNTIYF.